This T cell receptor beta chain was retrieved from a study of cytomegalovirus exposure and HLA in healthy donors. Study-level information: HLA-typed donors were the source of about 85 million unique TCRs, which an early data release held. Of fewer than 450 genotyped donors, 81% clustered with self-reported Caucasian donors. Study-wide results and caveats: Versus the approximately 700-donor mean, an Asian-associated ancestry cluster reportedly showed fewer N-insertions in a later analysis. A missense DCLRE1C variant was associated with V- and J-gene trimming of TCR beta chains in a later analysis, and an independent cohort replicated the association.

It was with 60 Vbeta and 13 Jbeta primers that the PCR ran. The table came from immunoSEQ multiplex PCR; TCRdb's copy has only in-frame clones and leaves some out. This repertoire comprises about 54,000 clones; its ten largest clones make up approximately 7%. V trimming: 9 bases; J trimming: 1 base; junction bases outside the gene matches: 8. Germline V gene lookup returns CDR1 LNHDA and CDR2 SQIVND (reference sequence). CDR3 size: 15 residues. Remarks on this clone: Its antigen remains unknown.

Sample: PBMCs. The receptor was isolated from a woman aged 40-49 years in good health and CMV-seronegative. The rearrangement links TRBV19 to TRBJ1-4; 7 bases are shared with TRBD1. CDR3 amino acids: CASQRSGGTNEKLFF. As DNA, the CDR3 is TGTGCCAGCCAGAGATCAGGGGGAACTAATGAAAAACTGTTTTTT.